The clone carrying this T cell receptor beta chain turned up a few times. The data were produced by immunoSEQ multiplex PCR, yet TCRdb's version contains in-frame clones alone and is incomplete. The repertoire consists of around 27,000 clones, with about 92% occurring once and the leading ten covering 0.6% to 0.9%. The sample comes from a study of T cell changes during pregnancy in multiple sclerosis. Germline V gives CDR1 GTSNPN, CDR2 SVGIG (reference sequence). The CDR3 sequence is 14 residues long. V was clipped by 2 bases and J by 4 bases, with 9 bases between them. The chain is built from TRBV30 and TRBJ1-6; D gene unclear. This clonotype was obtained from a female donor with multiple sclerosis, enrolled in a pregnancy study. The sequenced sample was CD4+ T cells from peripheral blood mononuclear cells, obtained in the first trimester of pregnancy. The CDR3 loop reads CAWSMGRYNSPLHF. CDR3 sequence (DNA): TGTGCCTGGAGTATGGGCAGATATAATTCACCCCTCCACTTT. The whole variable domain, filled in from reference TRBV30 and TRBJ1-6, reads SQTIHQWPATLVQPVGSPLSLECTVEGTSNPNLYWYRQAAGRGLQLLFYSVGIGQISSEVPQNLSASRPQDRQFILSSKKLLLSDSGFYLCAWSMGRYNSPLHFGNGTRLTVT.